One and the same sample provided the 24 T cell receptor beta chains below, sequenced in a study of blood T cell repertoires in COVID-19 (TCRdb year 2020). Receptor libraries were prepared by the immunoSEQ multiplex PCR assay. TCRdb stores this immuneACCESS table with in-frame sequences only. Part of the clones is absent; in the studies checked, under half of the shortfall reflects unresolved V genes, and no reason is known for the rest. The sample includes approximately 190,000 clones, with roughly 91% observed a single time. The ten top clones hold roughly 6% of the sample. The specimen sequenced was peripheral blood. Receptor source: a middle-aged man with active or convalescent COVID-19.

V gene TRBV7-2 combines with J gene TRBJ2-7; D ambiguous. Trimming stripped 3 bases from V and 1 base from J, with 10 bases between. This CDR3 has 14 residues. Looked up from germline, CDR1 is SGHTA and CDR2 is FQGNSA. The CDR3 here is CASSFGSLSYEQYF. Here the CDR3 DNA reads TGTGCCAGCAGCTTTGGCAGTCTGTCCTACGAGCAGTACTTC.

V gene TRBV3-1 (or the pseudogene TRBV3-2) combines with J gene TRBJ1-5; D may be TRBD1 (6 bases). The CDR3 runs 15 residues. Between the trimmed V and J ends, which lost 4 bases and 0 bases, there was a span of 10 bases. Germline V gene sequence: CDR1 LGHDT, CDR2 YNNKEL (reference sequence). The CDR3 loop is CASSPGQSSNQPQHF. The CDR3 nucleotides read TGTGCCAGCAGCCCTGGACAGAGTAGCAATCAGCCCCAGCATTTT.

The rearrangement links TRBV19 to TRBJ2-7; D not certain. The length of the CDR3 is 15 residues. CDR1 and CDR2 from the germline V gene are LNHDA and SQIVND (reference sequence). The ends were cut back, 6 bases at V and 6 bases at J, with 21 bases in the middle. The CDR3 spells CASSVRGQLTGEQYF. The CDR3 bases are TGTGCCAGTAGCGTGCGTGGGCAGCTTACCGGCGAGCAGTACTTC. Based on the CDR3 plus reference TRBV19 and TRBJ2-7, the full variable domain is DGGITQSPKYLFRKEGQNVTLSCEQNLNHDAMYWYRQDPGQGLRLIYYSQIVNDFQKGDIAEGYSVSREKKESFPLTVTSAQKNPTAFYLCASSVRGQLTGEQYFGPGTRLTVT.

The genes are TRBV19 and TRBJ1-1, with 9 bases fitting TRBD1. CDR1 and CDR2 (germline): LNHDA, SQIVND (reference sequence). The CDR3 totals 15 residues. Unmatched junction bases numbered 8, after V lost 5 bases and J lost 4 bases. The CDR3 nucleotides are TGTGCCAGTAGTTATACAGGGGGCGGCGGCACTGAAGCTTTCTTT. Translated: CASSYTGGGGTEAFF.

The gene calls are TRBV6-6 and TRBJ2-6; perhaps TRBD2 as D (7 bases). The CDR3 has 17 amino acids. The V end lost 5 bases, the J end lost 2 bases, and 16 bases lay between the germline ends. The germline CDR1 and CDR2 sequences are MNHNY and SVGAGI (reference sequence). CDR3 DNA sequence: TGTGCCAGCAGTCGGGTGGGGGGGCCAGCTGGGGCCAACGTCCTGACTTTC. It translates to CASSRVGGPAGANVLTF.

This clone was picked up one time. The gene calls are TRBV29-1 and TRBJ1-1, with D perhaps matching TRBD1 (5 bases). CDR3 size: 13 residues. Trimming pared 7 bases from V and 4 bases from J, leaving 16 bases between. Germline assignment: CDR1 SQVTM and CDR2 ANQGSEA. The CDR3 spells CSALAVGVTEAFF. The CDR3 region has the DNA TGCAGCGCCCTGGCCGTAGGGGTCACTGAAGCTTTCTTT.

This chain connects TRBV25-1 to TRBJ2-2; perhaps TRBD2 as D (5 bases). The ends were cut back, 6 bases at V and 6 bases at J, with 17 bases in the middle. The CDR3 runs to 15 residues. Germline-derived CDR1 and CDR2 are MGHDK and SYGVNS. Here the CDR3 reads CASSQPRVASGELFF. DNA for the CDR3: TGTGCCAGCAGCCAGCCGCGGGTTGCGTCCGGGGAGCTGTTTTTT.

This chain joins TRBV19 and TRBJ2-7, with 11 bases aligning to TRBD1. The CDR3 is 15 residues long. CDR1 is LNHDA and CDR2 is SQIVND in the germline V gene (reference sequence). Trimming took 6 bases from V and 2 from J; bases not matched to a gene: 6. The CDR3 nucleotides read TGTGCCAGTAGCGGGCCGGGACAGGGGGCCTACGAGCAGTACTTC. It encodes CASSGPGQGAYEQYF. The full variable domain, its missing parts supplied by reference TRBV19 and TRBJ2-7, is DGGITQSPKYLFRKEGQNVTLSCEQNLNHDAMYWYRQDPGQGLRLIYYSQIVNDFQKGDIAEGYSVSREKKESFPLTVTSAQKNPTAFYLCASSGPGQGAYEQYFGPGTRLTVT.

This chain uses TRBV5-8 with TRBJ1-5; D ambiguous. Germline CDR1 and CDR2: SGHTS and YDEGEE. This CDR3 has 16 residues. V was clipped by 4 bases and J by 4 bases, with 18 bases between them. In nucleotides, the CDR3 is TGTGCCAGCAGCCCCCGGGGAGGACGGACGAATCAGCCCCAGCATTTT. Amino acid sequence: CASSPRGGRTNQPQHF.

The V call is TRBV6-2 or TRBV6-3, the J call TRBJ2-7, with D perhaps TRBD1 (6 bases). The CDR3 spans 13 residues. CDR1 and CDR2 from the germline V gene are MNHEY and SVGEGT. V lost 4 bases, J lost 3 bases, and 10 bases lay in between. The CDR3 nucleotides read TGTGCCAGCAGTTGGGGGACATACTACGAGCAGTACTTC. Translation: CASSWGTYYEQYF.

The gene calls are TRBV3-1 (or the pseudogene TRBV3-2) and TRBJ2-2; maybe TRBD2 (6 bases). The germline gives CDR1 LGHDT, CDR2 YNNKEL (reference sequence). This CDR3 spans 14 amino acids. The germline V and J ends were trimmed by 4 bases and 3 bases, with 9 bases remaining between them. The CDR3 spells CASSRTTDTGELFF. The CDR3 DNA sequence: TGTGCCAGCAGCCGGACTACCGACACCGGGGAGCTGTTTTTT.

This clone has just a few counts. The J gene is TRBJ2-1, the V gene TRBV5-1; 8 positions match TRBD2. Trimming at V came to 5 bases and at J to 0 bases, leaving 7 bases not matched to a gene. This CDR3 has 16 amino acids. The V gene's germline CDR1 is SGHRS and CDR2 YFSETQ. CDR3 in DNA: TGCGCCAGCAGACCCTTAGCGGGGAACTCCTACAATGAGCAGTTCTTC. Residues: CASRPLAGNSYNEQFF.

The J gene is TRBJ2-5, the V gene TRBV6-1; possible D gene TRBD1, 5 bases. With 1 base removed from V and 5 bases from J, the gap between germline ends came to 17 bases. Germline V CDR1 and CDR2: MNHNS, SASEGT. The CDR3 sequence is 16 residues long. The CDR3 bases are TGTGCCAGCAGTGAAGAGGGGCAGGGCCACGTGGAGACCCAGTACTTC. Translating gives CASSEEGQGHVETQYF.

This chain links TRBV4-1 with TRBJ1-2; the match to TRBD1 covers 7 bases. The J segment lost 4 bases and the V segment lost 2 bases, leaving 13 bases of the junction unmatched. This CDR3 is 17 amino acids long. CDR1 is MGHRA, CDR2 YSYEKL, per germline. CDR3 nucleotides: TGCGCCAGCAGCCAAACGGATCGTGAGGGGGCTTTCTATGGCTACACCTTC. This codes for CASSQTDREGAFYGYTF.

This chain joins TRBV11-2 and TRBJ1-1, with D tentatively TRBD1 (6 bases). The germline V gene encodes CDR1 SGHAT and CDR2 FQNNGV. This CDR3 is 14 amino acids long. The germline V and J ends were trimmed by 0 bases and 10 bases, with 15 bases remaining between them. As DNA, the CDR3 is TGTGCCAGCAGCTTAGATCGCCAGGGGAGGGGAGCTTTCTTT. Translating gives CASSLDRQGRGAFF. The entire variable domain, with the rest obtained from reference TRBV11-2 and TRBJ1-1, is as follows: EAGVAQSPRYKIIEKRQSVAFWCNPISGHATLYWYQQILGQGPKLLIQFQNNGVVDDSQLPKDRFSAERLKGVDSTLKIQPAKLEDSAVYLCASSLDRQGRGAFFGQGTRLTVV.

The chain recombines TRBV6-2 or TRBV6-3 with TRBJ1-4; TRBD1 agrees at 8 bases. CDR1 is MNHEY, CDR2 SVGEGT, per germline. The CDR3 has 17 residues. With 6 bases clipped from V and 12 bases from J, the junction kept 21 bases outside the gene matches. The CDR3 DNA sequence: TGTGCCAGCAGCTCCGAAGGAGGAGGGACAGGTCGAGGAGAACTGTTTTTT. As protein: CASSSEGGGTGRGELFF.

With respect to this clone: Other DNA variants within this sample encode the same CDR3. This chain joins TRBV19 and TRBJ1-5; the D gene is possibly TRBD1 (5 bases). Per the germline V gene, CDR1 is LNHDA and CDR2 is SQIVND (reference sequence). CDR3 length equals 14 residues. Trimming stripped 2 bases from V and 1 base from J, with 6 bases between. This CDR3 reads CASSIQGSNQPQHF. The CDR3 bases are TGTGCCAGTAGTATACAGGGCAGCAATCAGCCCCAGCATTTT.

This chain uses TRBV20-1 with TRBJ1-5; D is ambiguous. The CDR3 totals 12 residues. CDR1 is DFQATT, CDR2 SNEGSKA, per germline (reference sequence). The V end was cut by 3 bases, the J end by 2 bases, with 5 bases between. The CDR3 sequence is CSASPRNQPQHF. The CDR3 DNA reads TGCAGTGCTAGTCCTCGCAATCAGCCCCAGCATTTT.

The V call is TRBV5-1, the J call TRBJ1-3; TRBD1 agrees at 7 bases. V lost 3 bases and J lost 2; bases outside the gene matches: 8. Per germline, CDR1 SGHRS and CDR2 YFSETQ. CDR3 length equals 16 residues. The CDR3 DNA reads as TGCGCCAGCAGCTGGACCCCAGGGGGTGCTGGAAACACCATATATTTT. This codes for CASSWTPGGAGNTIYF. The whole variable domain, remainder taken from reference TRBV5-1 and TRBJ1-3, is KAGVTQTPRYLIKTRGQQVTLSCSPISGHRSVSWYQQTPGQGLQFLFEYFSETQRNKGNFPGRFSGRQFSNSRSEMNVSTLELGDSALYLCASSWTPGGAGNTIYFGEGSWLTVV.

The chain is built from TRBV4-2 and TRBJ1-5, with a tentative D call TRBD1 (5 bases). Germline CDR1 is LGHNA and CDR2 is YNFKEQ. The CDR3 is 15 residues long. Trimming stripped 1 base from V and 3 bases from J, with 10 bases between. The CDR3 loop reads CASSQVGGSNQPQHF. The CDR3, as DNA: TGTGCCAGCAGCCAAGTCGGGGGATCCAATCAGCCCCAGCATTTT.

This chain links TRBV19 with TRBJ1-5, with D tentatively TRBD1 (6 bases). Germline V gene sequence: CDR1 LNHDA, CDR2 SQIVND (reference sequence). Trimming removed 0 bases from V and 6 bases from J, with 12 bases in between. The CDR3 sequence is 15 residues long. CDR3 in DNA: TGTGCCAGTAGTATAGATGGCACAGGGAGTCAGCCCCAGCATTTT. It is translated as CASSIDGTGSQPQHF.

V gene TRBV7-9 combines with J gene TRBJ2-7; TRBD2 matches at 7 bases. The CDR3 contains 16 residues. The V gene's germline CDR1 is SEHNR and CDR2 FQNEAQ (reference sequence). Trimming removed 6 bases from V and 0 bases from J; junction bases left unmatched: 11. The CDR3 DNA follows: TGTGCCAGCAGTTATCCGCTAGCGGTCAGCTCCTACGAGCAGTACTTC. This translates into CASSYPLAVSSYEQYF.

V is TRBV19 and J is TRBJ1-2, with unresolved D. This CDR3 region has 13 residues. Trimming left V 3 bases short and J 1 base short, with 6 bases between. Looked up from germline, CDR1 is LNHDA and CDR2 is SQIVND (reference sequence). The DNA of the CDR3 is TGTGCCAGTAGTATTTCCGGTAACTATGGCTACACCTTC. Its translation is CASSISGNYGYTF. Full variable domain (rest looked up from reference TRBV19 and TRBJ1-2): DGGITQSPKYLFRKEGQNVTLSCEQNLNHDAMYWYRQDPGQGLRLIYYSQIVNDFQKGDIAEGYSVSREKKESFPLTVTSAQKNPTAFYLCASSISGNYGYTFGSGTRLTVV.

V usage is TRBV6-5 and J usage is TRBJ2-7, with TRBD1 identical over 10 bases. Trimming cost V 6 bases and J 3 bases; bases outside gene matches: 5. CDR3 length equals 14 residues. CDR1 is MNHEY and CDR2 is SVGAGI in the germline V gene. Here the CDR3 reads CASSRDRGIYEQYF. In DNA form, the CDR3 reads TGTGCCAGCAGCCGGGACAGGGGAATCTACGAGCAGTACTTC.